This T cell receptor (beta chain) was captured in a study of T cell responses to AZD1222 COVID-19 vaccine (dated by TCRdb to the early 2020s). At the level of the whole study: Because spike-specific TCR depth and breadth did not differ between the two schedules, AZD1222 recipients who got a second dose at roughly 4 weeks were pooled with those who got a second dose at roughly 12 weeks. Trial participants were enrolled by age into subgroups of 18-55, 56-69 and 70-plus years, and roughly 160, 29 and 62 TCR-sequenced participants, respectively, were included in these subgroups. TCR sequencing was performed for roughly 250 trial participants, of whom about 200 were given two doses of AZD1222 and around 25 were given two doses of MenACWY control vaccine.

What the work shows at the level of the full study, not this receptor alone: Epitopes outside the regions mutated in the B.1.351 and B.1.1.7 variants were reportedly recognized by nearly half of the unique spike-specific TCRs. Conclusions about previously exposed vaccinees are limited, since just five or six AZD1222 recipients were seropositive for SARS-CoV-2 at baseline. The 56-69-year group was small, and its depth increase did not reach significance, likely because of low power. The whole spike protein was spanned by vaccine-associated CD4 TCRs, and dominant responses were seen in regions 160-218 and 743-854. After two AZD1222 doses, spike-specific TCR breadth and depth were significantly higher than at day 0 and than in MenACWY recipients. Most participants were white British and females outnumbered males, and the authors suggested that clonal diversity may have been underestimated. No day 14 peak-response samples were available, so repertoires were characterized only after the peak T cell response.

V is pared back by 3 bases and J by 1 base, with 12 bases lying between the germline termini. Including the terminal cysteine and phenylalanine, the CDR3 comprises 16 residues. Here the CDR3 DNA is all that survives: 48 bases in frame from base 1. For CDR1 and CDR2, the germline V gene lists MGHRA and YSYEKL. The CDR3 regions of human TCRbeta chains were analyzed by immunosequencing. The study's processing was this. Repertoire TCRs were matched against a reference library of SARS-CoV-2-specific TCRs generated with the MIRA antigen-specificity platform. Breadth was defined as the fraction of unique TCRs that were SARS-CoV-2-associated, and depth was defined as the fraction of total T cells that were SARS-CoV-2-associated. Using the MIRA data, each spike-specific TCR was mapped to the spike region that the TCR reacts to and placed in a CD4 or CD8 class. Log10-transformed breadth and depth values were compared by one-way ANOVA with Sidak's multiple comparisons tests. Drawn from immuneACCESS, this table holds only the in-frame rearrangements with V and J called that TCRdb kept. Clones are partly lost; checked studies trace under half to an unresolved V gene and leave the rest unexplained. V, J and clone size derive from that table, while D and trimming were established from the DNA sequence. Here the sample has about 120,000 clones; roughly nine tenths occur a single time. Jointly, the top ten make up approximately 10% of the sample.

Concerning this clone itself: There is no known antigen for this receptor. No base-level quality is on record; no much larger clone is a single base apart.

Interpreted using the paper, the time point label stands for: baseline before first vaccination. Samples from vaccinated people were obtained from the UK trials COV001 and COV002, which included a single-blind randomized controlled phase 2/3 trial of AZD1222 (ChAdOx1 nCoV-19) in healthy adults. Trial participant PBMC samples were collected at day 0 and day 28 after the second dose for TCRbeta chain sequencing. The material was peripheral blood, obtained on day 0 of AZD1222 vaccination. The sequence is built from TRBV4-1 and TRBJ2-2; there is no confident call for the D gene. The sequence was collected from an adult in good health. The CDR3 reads CASSQENPLNTGELFF. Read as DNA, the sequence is TGCGCCAGCAGCCAGGAGAACCCACTGAACACCGGGGAGCTGTTTTTT.